Reported below is one TCR beta chain. The data were obtained in a study of blood T cell repertoires in COVID-19. The CDR3 is 15 residues long. The V segment lost 1 base and the J segment 5 bases; nucleotides outside the gene matches: 7. The germline V gene encodes CDR1 LNHDA and CDR2 SQIVND (reference sequence). TCRdb's table, derived via immunoSEQ multiplex PCR, lists solely in-frame clones and lacks some. The sample yields some 180,000 clones, more than 75% seen once. The chain is built from TRBV19 and TRBJ2-7; 8 bases fit TRBD2. Sequenced material: peripheral blood. This TCR derives from a man aged 40-49 years with active or convalescent COVID-19. The CDR3 is CASSIGAGALDEQYF. The CDR3, as DNA: TGTGCCAGTAGTATAGGAGCGGGAGCCTTGGACGAGCAGTACTTC.